The 8 T cell receptor beta chains given below trace back to one sample, sequenced in a study of T cell responses to AZD1222 COVID-19 vaccine. Data came from immunoSEQ multiplex PCR; TCRdb stores just in-frame clones and leaves some out. The sample records 100,000 to 150,000 clones, roughly 87% being singletons. Sequencing was performed on peripheral blood, taken on day 0 of AZD1222 vaccination. These receptors all stem from an adult in good health.

This rearrangement joins TRBV5-4 to TRBJ2-1; TRBD2 matches 13 bases. CDR1 and CDR2 from the germline V gene are SGHNT and YYREEE (reference sequence). The CDR3 covers 16 residues. J lost 9 bases, V lost 0 bases, and 6 bases had no gene match. The CDR3 region has the DNA TGTGCCAGCAGCTTGGGTACTAGCGGGGGGGCAGGTGAGCAGTTCTTC. It codes for CASSLGTSGGAGEQFF.

This chain links TRBV7-9 with TRBJ2-5; D may correspond to TRBD1 or TRBD2 (6 bases each). Germline V gene sequence: CDR1 SEHNR, CDR2 FQNEAQ (reference sequence). The CDR3 spans 14 residues. Trimming took 5 bases from V and 4 from J, leaving 14 bases between them. CDR3 sequence reads: CASSKRRGGETQYF. Here the CDR3 DNA reads TGTGCCAGCAGCAAGCGCAGGGGAGGAGAGACCCAGTACTTC.

The chain uses TRBV7-9 and TRBJ2-3, with no clear D. The CDR3 consists of 15 residues. V gave up 2 bases and J gave up 0 bases, with 9 bases separating them. Looked up from germline, CDR1 is SEHNR and CDR2 is FQNEAQ (reference sequence). The CDR3 protein is CASSLFGPSTDTQYF. Here the CDR3 DNA reads TGTGCCAGCAGCTTATTTGGCCCTAGCACAGATACGCAGTATTTT.

As regards this clone: At one boundary the junction diverges from the germline segment, which might be a read error. V gene TRBV5-6 combines with J gene TRBJ1-1, with D unclear. The length of the CDR3 is 14 residues. The V gene's germline CDR1 is SGHDT and CDR2 YYEEEE. DNA for the CDR3: TGTGCCAGCAGCTTTAGGGTAGGGAACGCTGAAGCTTTCTTT. It is translated as CASSFRVGNAEAFF.

This rearrangement joins TRBV30 to TRBJ1-1; unclear D gene. Germline CDR1 is GTSNPN and CDR2 is SVGIG (reference sequence). The CDR3 loop spans 13 amino acids. Trimming took 4 bases from V and 6 from J, leaving 15 bases between them. The chain's CDR3 is CAWTPIRGSEAFF. CDR3 DNA: TGTGCCTGGACCCCAATTCGGGGTTCTGAAGCTTTCTTT.

This clone was seen a handful of times. The chain couples TRBV29-1 to TRBJ1-5; 8 bases agree with TRBD1. J was trimmed by 0 bases and V by 5 bases; bases with no gene match: 6. This CDR3 spans 15 amino acids. Germline V gives CDR1 SQVTM, CDR2 ANQGSEA. The CDR3 spells CSVSETGASNQPQHF. The CDR3 nucleotides read TGCAGCGTTTCAGAGACAGGGGCTAGCAATCAGCCCCAGCATTTT.

This chain connects TRBV19 to TRBJ2-3; D is perhaps TRBD2 (5 bases). Trimming left V 4 bases short and J 6 bases short, with 17 bases between. Germline CDR1 reads LNHDA; CDR2 reads SQIVND (reference sequence). The CDR3 sequence is 15 residues long. In DNA form, the CDR3 reads TGTGCCAGTAGTAGACGGGCCCTATCGGGGGATACGCAGTATTTT. Protein: CASSRRALSGDTQYF.

This chain connects TRBV9 to TRBJ1-1, with D unclear. Germline V gives CDR1 SGDLS, CDR2 YYNGEE. Trimming cost V 5 bases and J 2 bases, with 7 bases left between them. This CDR3 has 12 amino acids. DNA of the CDR3: TGTGCCAGCAGACCGATCAACACTGAAGCTTTCTTT. It yields the protein CASRPINTEAFF.